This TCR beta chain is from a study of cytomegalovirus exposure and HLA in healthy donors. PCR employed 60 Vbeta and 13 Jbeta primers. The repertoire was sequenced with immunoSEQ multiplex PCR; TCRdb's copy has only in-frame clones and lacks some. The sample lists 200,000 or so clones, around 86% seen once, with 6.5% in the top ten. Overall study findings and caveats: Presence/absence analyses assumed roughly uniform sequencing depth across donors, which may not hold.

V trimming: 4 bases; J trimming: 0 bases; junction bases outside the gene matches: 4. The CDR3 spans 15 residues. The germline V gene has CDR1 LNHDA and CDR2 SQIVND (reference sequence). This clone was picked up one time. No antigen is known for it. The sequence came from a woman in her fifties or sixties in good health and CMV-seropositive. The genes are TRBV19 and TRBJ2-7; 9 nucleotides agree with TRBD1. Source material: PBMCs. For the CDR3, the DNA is TGTGCCAGTAGTAGATCGGGACAGGGCTCCTACGAGCAGTACTTC. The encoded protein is CASSRSGQGSYEQYF.